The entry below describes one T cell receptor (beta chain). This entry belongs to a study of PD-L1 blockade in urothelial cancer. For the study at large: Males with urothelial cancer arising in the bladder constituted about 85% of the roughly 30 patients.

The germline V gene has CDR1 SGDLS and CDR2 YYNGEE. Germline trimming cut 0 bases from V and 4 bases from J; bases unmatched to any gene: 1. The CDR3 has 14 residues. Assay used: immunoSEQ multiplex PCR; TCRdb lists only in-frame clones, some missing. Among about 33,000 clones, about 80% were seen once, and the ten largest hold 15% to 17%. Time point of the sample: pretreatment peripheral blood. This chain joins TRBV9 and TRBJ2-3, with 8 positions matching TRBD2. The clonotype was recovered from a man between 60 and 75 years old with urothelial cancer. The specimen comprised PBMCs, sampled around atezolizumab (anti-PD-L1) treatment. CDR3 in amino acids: CASSVVAGSDTQYF. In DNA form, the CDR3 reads TGTGCCAGCAGCGTAGTAGCGGGATCAGATACGCAGTATTTT.